One and the same sample provided the 25 T cell receptor beta chains below, sequenced in a study of T cell repertoires in cytomegalovirus infection. TCRdb processed the reads anew with MiXCR; each CDR3 protein has one entry. This sample yields about 260,000 distinct CDR3 sequences, of which roughly an eighth are seen a single time; around 9% belongs to the top ten. Material for sequencing was PBMCs. All receptors come from a human donor in good health (CMV status not recorded). Some clones in this sample may be carry-over from other donors' samples.

This clonotype was seen more than once but under ten times. This chain links TRBV18 with TRBJ2-7; the D is unclear. Trimming pared 8 bases from V and 1 base from J, leaving 15 bases between. This CDR3 has 14 residues. Germline V gene sequence: CDR1 KGHSH, CDR2 LQKENI. The CDR3 loop reads CASAALDRSYEQYF. In DNA, the CDR3 is TGTGCCAGCGCCGCGCTAGACCGATCCTACGAGCAGTACTTC.

The chain is built from TRBV24-1 and TRBJ2-1, with unresolved D. Germline V gene sequence: CDR1 KGHDR, CDR2 SFDVKD. Trimming shortened V by 9 bases and J by 0 bases, and 11 bases separated the two germline ends. The CDR3 consists of 14 residues. CDR3 nucleotides: TGTGCCACCCAGCCCGTCAGCTCCTACAATGAGCAGTTCTTC. Amino acids: CATQPVSSYNEQFF.

This clonotype was detected a few times. The chain employs TRBV25-1 and TRBJ2-2, with a possible D match to TRBD2 (6 bases). This CDR3 is built from 13 residues. V was trimmed by 7 bases and J by 4 bases, leaving 10 bases between them. The V gene's germline CDR1 is MGHDK and CDR2 SYGVNS. In DNA form, the CDR3 reads TGTGCCAGCACACATAGCGGCACCGGGGAGCTGTTTTTT. This gives the protein CASTHSGTGELFF. Variable domain in full (rest from reference TRBV25-1 and TRBJ2-2): EADIYQTPRYLVIGTGKKITLECSQTMGHDKMYWYQQDPGMELHLIHYSYGVNSTEKGDLSSESTVSRIRTEHFPLTLESARPSHTSQYLCASTHSGTGELFFGEGSRLTVL.

This clonotype was observed a handful of times. The chain uses TRBV6-6 and TRBJ2-1; 16 nucleotides align to TRBD2. V lost 0 bases and J lost 7; bases outside the gene matches: 9. CDR3 length equals 19 residues. Germline loops: CDR1 MNHNY, CDR2 SVGAGI (reference sequence). Here the CDR3 reads CASSYSGLAGGIVSNEQFF. Here the CDR3 DNA reads TGTGCCAGCAGTTACTCGGGACTAGCGGGAGGGATAGTGTCTAATGAGCAGTTCTTC.

This clonotype was seen only a few times. The chain couples TRBV23-1 to TRBJ2-5, with D possibly being TRBD2 (5 bases). TRBV23-1 is identified as an open reading frame with a role that is uncertain. The CDR3 has 15 amino acids. Trimming left V 0 bases short and J 4 bases short, with 12 bases between. The CDR3 is CASSQSTGVRETQYF. CDR3 nucleotides: TGCGCCAGCAGTCAATCTACCGGGGTTCGAGAGACCCAGTACTTC.

On this clonotype: Being one base from a much bigger clone, this may be a read error. The CDR3 region is CASSNPGTRNEQYF. In DNA, the CDR3 is TGTGCCAGCAGTAACCCCGGGACAAGGAATGAGCAGTACTTC. The chain uses TRBV6-2 or TRBV6-3 and TRBJ2-7; D is possibly TRBD1 (6 bases). Between the trimmed V and J ends, which lost 5 bases and 7 bases, there was a span of 18 bases. CDR1 is MNHEY and CDR2 is SVGEGT in the germline V gene. The CDR3 has 14 amino acids.

This clonotype showed up just a few times. This chain connects TRBV6-5 to TRBJ2-3, with a possible D match to TRBD1 (5 bases). The germline V gene has CDR1 MNHEY and CDR2 SVGAGI. The V end lost 0 bases, the J end lost 6 bases, and 10 bases lay between the germline ends. The CDR3 length is 14 residues. For the CDR3, the DNA is TGTGCCAGCAGTTACTCGATTAGGGGCGATACGCAGTATTTT. Residues: CASSYSIRGDTQYF.

This clonotype showed up just a few times. The gene calls are TRBV19 and TRBJ1-5; D is unresolved. CDR1 LNHDA and CDR2 SQIVND come from the germline V gene (reference sequence). Trimming removed 7 bases at V and 5 bases at J, with 12 bases between. The CDR3 consists of 13 residues. The CDR3 loop reads CASKVPGDQPQHF. The CDR3 coding sequence is TGTGCCAGTAAAGTACCTGGAGATCAGCCCCAGCATTTT.

This clonotype has at least ten counts. The chain couples TRBV4-2 to TRBJ2-4; 12 bases align to TRBD1. There are 19 residues in the CDR3. The junction had 13 bases not matched to a gene; V was cut back by 0 bases and J by 7 bases. In germline, CDR1 is LGHNA, CDR2 YNFKEQ. The CDR3 loop is CASSQDPPSGQGARNIQYF. CDR3 nucleotides: TGTGCCAGCAGCCAAGATCCACCCTCGGGACAGGGGGCTCGTAACATTCAGTACTTC.

With respect to this clonotype: A much larger clonotype is one base distant, so this may be a read error. The V and J genes are TRBV20-1 and TRBJ1-5, with D uncertain. Germline lookup yields CDR1 DFQATT and CDR2 SNEGSKA (reference sequence). The length of the CDR3 is 15 residues. V was clipped by 1 base and J by 10 bases, with 20 bases between them. This CDR3 is CSARVLTCAEGPQHF. The DNA of the CDR3 is TGCAGTGCTAGAGTCCTGACATGCGCCGAGGGTCCCCAGCATTTT.

This clonotype came up a few times. CDR3: CASRFGNEQFF. The DNA of the CDR3 is TGCGCCAGCAGATTTGGCAATGAGCAGTTCTTC. The gene calls are TRBV5-1 and TRBJ2-1, with unresolved D. V was pared by 5 bases and J by 6 bases, with 6 bases between. The CDR3 consists of 11 residues. The germline CDR1 and CDR2 sequences are SGHRS and YFSETQ.

This clonotype was observed many times. The chain is built from TRBV7-3 and TRBJ2-2; a possible D gene is TRBD1 (6 bases). V gave up 1 base and J gave up 4 bases, with 13 bases separating them. CDR1 is SGHTA, CDR2 FQGTGA, per germline. The CDR3 loop spans 16 amino acids. DNA for the CDR3: TGTGCCAGCAGCTTAATTGGCAGGGGTACCACCGGGGAGCTGTTTTTT. This translates into CASSLIGRGTTGELFF.

The table lists this clonotype with many counts. This rearrangement joins TRBV12-5 to TRBJ2-3; a possible D gene is TRBD2 (6 bases). This CDR3 is 16 amino acids long. The germline V gene encodes CDR1 LGHNT and CDR2 FRNRAP. Between the trimmed V and J ends, which lost 1 base and 0 bases, there was a span of 11 bases. CDR3 nucleotide sequence: TGTGCTAGTGGTTTGGCCGGCGGGGCTAGCACAGATACGCAGTATTTT. Residues: CASGLAGGASTDTQYF.

The chain joins TRBV11-2 to TRBJ1-1; 7 bases map to TRBD1. V dropped 5 bases and J dropped 8; count of bases not matched to a gene: 5. Per germline, CDR1 SGHAT and CDR2 FQNNGV. The CDR3 has 12 amino acids. This chain's CDR3 is CASSQGDWEAFF. For the CDR3, the DNA is TGTGCCAGCAGCCAGGGGGATTGGGAAGCTTTCTTT.

This clonotype has at least ten counts. This chain joins TRBV7-9 and TRBJ1-6; 10 bases line up with TRBD1. CDR1 and CDR2 (germline): SEHNR, FQNEAQ (reference sequence). This CDR3 region has 16 residues. Germline trimming cut 3 bases from V and 10 bases from J; bases unmatched to any gene: 9. The CDR3: CASSLRATGGYSPLHF. The CDR3 DNA reads as TGTGCCAGCAGCTTGAGGGCGACAGGGGGCTACTCACCCCTCCACTTT.

In this sample, this clonotype turned up many times. The DNA for the CDR3 is TGCGCCAGCAGCACCCCGACAGGGAAGGATGAAAAACTGTTTTTT. It is translated as CASSTPTGKDEKLFF. This sequence joins TRBV4-1 and TRBJ1-4, with 7 bases aligning to TRBD1. Germline values: CDR1 MGHRA, CDR2 YSYEKL. J lost 6 bases, V lost 5 bases, and 9 bases had no gene match. This CDR3 spans 15 amino acids.

This chain joins TRBV15 and TRBJ2-2; TRBD2 aligns across 9 bases. V was pared by 0 bases and J by 4 bases, with 18 bases of the junction left unmatched. The germline CDR1 and CDR2 sequences are LNHNV and YYDKDF (reference sequence). The CDR3 has 21 residues. DNA of the CDR3: TGTGCCACCAGCAGAGATTGGGGAAGGTCGCGGGAGGGCGATAGCACCGGGGAGCTGTTTTTT. It codes for CATSRDWGRSREGDSTGELFF.

This clonotype was seen many times. The V gene is TRBV6-5, the J gene TRBJ2-2; weak D call: TRBD1 (5 bases). Germline lookup yields CDR1 MNHEY and CDR2 SVGAGI. Between the trimmed V and J ends, which lost 2 bases and 0 bases, there was a span of 7 bases. The CDR3 is made up of 15 amino acids. The CDR3 nucleotides are TGTGCCAGCAGTTACGCGACAGCGAACACCGGGGAGCTGTTTTTT. As protein: CASSYATANTGELFF.

In its sample, this clonotype was seen a few times. The genes are TRBV28 and TRBJ1-3; no definite D call. The length of the CDR3 is 15 residues. The germline gives CDR1 MDHEN, CDR2 SYDVKM. V dropped 7 bases and J dropped 0 bases, with 13 bases sitting between them. CDR3 residues: CASKIRADSGNTIYF. The CDR3 DNA reads as TGTGCCAGCAAAATCAGAGCTGACTCTGGAAACACCATATATTTT.

This clonotype turned up a few times. The chain employs TRBV7-3 and TRBJ2-1, with TRBD2 as a possible D gene (6 bases). The CDR3 is 14 amino acids. Germline CDR1 is SGHTA and CDR2 is FQGTGA. Trimming took 2 bases from V and 6 from J, leaving 11 bases between them. The CDR3 nucleotides read TGTGCCAGCAGCTTATCTGGGGGACTCAATGAGCAGTTCTTC. This codes for CASSLSGGLNEQFF.

In this sample, this clonotype turned up a few times. The genes are TRBV29-1 and TRBJ1-2, with D tentatively TRBD1 (6 bases). The CDR3 has 14 amino acids. With 7 bases removed from V and 2 bases from J, the gap between germline ends came to 17 bases. Germline V gives CDR1 SQVTM, CDR2 ANQGSEA. CDR3 nucleotide sequence: TGCAGCGCCGGAGGGGGATATGCCAACTATGGCTACACCTTC. This translates into CSAGGGYANYGYTF.

Many counts were recorded for this clonotype. CDR3 coding DNA: TGCAGTGCTAGAGATTTCCGGGGGGGCCAAGAGACCCAGTACTTC. Amino acid sequence: CSARDFRGGQETQYF. The genes are TRBV20-1 and TRBJ2-5; the match to TRBD2 covers 8 bases. This CDR3 comprises 15 residues. Germline CDR1 and CDR2: DFQATT and SNEGSKA (reference sequence). The ends lost 0 bases at V and 1 base at J; junction bases unmatched: 4.

In its sample, this clonotype was seen many times. The chain couples TRBV11-2 to TRBJ2-3; 11 bases fit TRBD2. Germline loops: CDR1 SGHAT, CDR2 FQNNGV. Trimming cost V 5 bases and J 1 base; bases outside gene matches: 5. The CDR3 is made up of 16 amino acids. CDR3 amino acids: CASSRLGLAGTDTQYF. Written as DNA, the CDR3 is TGTGCCAGCAGCCGATTGGGACTAGCGGGCACAGATACGCAGTATTTT. Full variable domain (missing parts from reference TRBV11-2 and TRBJ2-3): EAGVAQSPRYKIIEKRQSVAFWCNPISGHATLYWYQQILGQGPKLLIQFQNNGVVDDSQLPKDRFSAERLKGVDSTLKIQPAKLEDSAVYLCASSRLGLAGTDTQYFGPGTRLTVL.

In regard to this clonotype: Since the CDR3 does not end with the conserved phenylalanine or tryptophan, this likely comes from a read error. The genes are TRBV7-3 and TRBJ2-1, with a tentative D call TRBD1 (6 bases). V gave up 5 bases and J gave up 8 bases, with 19 bases separating them. The germline gives CDR1 SGHTA, CDR2 FQGTGA. The CDR3 runs to 15 residues. This CDR3 reads CASSRSQGQGYEQFC. CDR3 nucleotide sequence: TGTGCCAGCAGCCGAAGTCAGGGGCAGGGGTATGAGCAGTTCTGC.

This clonotype was observed a handful of times. The chain has TRBV19 and TRBJ1-2, with D uncertain. The germline V gene encodes CDR1 LNHDA and CDR2 SQIVND (reference sequence). The germline V and J ends were trimmed by 3 bases and 10 bases, with 9 bases remaining between them. The CDR3 has 11 amino acids. The CDR3 region is CASSMRIVYTF. CDR3 bases: TGTGCCAGTAGTATGCGGATTGTCTACACCTTC.